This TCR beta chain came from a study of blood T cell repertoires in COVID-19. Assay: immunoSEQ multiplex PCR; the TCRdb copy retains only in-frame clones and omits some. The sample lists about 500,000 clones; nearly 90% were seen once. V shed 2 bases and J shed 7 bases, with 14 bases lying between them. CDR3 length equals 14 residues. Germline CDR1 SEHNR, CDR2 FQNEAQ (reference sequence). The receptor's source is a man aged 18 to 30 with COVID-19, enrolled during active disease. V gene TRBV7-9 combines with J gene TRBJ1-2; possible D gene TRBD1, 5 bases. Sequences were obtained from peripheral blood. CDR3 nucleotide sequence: TGTGCCAGCAGCTTATCCGGCAGGGTAACTGGCTACACCTTC. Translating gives CASSLSGRVTGYTF. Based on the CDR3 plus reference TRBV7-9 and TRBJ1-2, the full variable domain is DTGVSQNPRHKITKRGQNVTFRCDPISEHNRLYWYRQTLGQGPEFLTYFQNEAQLEKSRLLSDRFSAERPKGSFSTLEIQRTEQGDSAMYLCASSLSGRVTGYTFGSGTRLTVV.